The sequence of this TCR beta chain was determined in a study of T cells expressing NK-cell markers. The study, taken as a whole, reports: A range of roughly 1.0-8% of CD8+ T cells consisted of dominant NKG2C+ clonotypes in about six donors. Whether the expanded NKG2C+ T cell clones recognized HCMV remained unclear.

Worth noting for this clonotype: Its antigen remains unknown.

CDR3 length: 18 residues. Germline CDR1 and CDR2: SGHAT and FQDESV (reference sequence). TCRdb reprocessed the 5' RACE reads and stores each CDR3 protein as one record, lacking DNA. In total, the table holds over 200,000 distinct CDR3 sequences. The chain recombines TRBV11-1 with TRBJ1-3; lacking DNA, the TRBD1 call made by TCRdb goes unchecked. This TCR was sampled from a man aged 18 to 29 in good health. Sequences were obtained from blood T cells: a sorted CD56 or NKG2C T cell subset, CD4+ or CD8+ T cells, or bulk PBMC T cells (not recorded which). The CDR3 spells CASSPRGGTAFSGNTIYF.